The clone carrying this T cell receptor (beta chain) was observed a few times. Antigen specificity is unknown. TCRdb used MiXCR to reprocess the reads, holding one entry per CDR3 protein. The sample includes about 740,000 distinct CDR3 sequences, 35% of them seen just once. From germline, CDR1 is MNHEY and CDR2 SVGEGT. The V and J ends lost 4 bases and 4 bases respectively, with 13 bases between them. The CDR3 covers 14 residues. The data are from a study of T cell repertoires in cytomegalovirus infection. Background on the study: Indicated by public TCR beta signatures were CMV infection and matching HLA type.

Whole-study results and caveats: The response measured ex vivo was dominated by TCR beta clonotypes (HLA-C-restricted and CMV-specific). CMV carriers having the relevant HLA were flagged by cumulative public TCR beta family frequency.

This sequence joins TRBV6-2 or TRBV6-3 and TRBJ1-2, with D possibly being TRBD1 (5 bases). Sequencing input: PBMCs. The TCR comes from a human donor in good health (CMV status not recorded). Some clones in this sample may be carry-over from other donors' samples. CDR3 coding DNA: TGTGCCAGCAGTTGGGACGGCCGAACCTATGGCTACACCTTC. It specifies CASSWDGRTYGYTF.